These 12 T cell receptor beta chains were sequenced from one sample in a study of T-cell reconstitution after alpha-beta-depleted transplantation in children. The TCRbeta library incorporated unique molecular identifiers. TCRdb redid the calling of the PCR reads with MiXCR, one entry per CDR3 protein. The sample comprises 450,000 to 600,000 distinct CDR3 sequences, less than 35% of which are singletons, and roughly 2.5% rests with the top ten. The starting material was PBMCs from the stem cell graft donor, obtained from the stem cell graft. The source is a human donor who donated a stem cell graft to a child with aplastic anemia.

This clonotype was found a few times. J is TRBJ1-2 and V is TRBV20-1, with D unclear. There are 14 residues in the CDR3. The germline V gene encodes CDR1 DFQATT and CDR2 SNEGSKA (reference sequence). V shed 0 bases and J shed 2 bases, with 10 bases lying between them. The CDR3 region has the DNA TGCAGTGCTAGAGAAAGATACGGGAACTATGGCTACACCTTC. Translating it yields CSARERYGNYGYTF.

The J gene is TRBJ2-1, the V gene TRBV12-3 or TRBV12-4; 8 positions match TRBD2. V was clipped by 2 bases and J by 6 bases; unmatched bases: 12. CDR3 length: 17 residues. CDR3 bases: TGTGCCAGCAGTTTATTTTTTGGTGGTAGCGGGACCAATGAGCAGTTCTTC. Translation gives CASSLFFGGSGTNEQFF.

The chain recombines TRBV6-5 with TRBJ2-1; TRBD1 aligns across 9 bases. CDR1 is MNHEY and CDR2 is SVGAGI in the germline V gene. With V trimmed by 0 bases and J by 10 bases, 7 bases remained unmatched. CDR3 size: 15 residues. CDR3 region: CASSYSRTGVVEQFF. The CDR3 DNA is TGTGCCAGCAGTTACTCAAGGACAGGGGTTGTAGAGCAGTTCTTC.

V and J are TRBV30 and TRBJ2-1; D gene uncertain. Trimming left V 2 bases short and J 5 bases short, with 4 bases between. The CDR3 loop spans 11 amino acids. In germline, CDR1 is GTSNPN, CDR2 SVGIG (reference sequence). This chain's CDR3 is CAWSSNNEQFF. DNA of the CDR3: TGTGCCTGGAGTTCCAACAATGAGCAGTTCTTC.

The CDR3 region has the DNA TGCAGCGCGTGGAGTGCAACTAATGAAAAACTGTTTTTT. This encodes CSAWSATNEKLFF. This chain uses TRBV29-1 with TRBJ1-4; no clear D gene. The germline CDR1 and CDR2 sequences are SQVTM and ANQGSEA. This CDR3 is built from 13 residues. The V end lost 7 bases, the J end lost 0 bases, and 9 bases lay between the germline ends.

In this sample, this clonotype turned up a few times. The rearrangement uses TRBV29-1 and TRBJ1-1; D gene ambiguous. V dropped 6 bases and J dropped 1 base, with 9 bases sitting between them. CDR3 length: 12 amino acids. Per the germline V gene, CDR1 is SQVTM and CDR2 is ANQGSEA. The CDR3 reads CSVKTGNTEAFF. The CDR3, as DNA: TGCAGCGTCAAGACGGGGAACACTGAAGCTTTCTTT. Full variable domain (missing parts from reference TRBV29-1 and TRBJ1-1): SAVISQKPSRDICQRGTSLTIQCQVDSQVTMMFWYRQQPGQSLTLIATANQGSEATYESGFVIDKFPISRPNLTFSTLTVSNMSPEDSSIYLCSVKTGNTEAFFGQGTRLTVV.

V usage is TRBV19 and J usage is TRBJ2-1, with D uncertain. Germline V gene sequence: CDR1 LNHDA, CDR2 SQIVND (reference sequence). This CDR3 is 14 amino acids long. The germline V and J ends were trimmed by 9 bases and 2 bases, with 14 bases remaining between them. The CDR3: CASMDGRAYNEQFF. CDR3 bases: TGTGCCAGCATGGACGGCCGAGCCTACAATGAGCAGTTCTTC.

A few counts support this clonotype. J is TRBJ2-3 and V is TRBV27, with 9 bases fitting TRBD2. Germline loops: CDR1 MNHEY, CDR2 SMNVEV (reference sequence). Trimming took 1 base from V and 1 from J; bases not matched to a gene: 15. This CDR3 comprises 20 residues. The chain's CDR3 is CASSLLVAGVIIPGTDTQYF. As DNA, the CDR3 is TGTGCCAGCAGTTTATTGGTAGCGGGAGTGATTATCCCTGGCACAGATACGCAGTATTTT.

The chain employs TRBV10-2 and TRBJ2-1, with D possibly TRBD2 on 6 matching bases. CDR1 and CDR2 (germline): WSHSY, SAAADI. Trimming stripped 3 bases from V and 2 bases from J, with 11 bases between. This CDR3 comprises 15 residues. CDR3 sequence reads: CASSELAYTYNEQFF. Here the CDR3 DNA reads TGCGCCAGCAGTGAACTAGCTTACACCTACAATGAGCAGTTCTTC.

This chain joins TRBV9 and TRBJ2-7; 7 bases are shared with TRBD2. The CDR3 has 17 residues. Germline CDR1 and CDR2: SGDLS and YYNGEE. After removal of 4 bases from V and 2 bases from J, the junction contained 15 bases not matched to a gene. This chain's CDR3 is CASSPNVGERGTYEQYF. CDR3 sequence (DNA): TGTGCCAGCAGCCCCAATGTAGGGGAGCGGGGAACCTACGAGCAGTACTTC.

The V gene is TRBV28, the J gene TRBJ2-7; 10 nucleotides line up with TRBD2. CDR3 size: 17 residues. CDR1 and CDR2 from the germline V gene are MDHEN and SYDVKM. V lost 4 bases to trimming and J lost 0 bases; unmatched junction nucleotides: 9. CDR3: CASSSTGASGGSYEQYF. CDR3 DNA: TGTGCCAGCAGTTCAACGGGGGCTAGCGGGGGCTCCTACGAGCAGTACTTC.

This clonotype came up a few times. The V and J genes are TRBV15 and TRBJ1-5; D is possibly TRBD1 (5 bases). The CDR3 extends over 19 amino acids. CDR1 is LNHNV, CDR2 YYDKDF, per germline (reference sequence). Trimming took off 1 base at V and 0 bases at J, with 19 bases between the two ends. The CDR3 DNA is TGTGCCACCAGCAGAGGGACTGGGGTCCGGGGGAATAGCAATCAGCCCCAGCATTTT. Amino acid sequence: CATSRGTGVRGNSNQPQHF.